Shown below are 25 T cell receptor beta chains from a single sample sequenced in a study of T cell responses to AZD1222 COVID-19 vaccine. This table comes from immunoSEQ multiplex PCR, and its TCRdb copy is limited to in-frame clones, with some not included. In the table there are fewer than 130,000 clones, roughly 92% of which are singletons. Sequencing used peripheral blood, obtained on day 0 of AZD1222 vaccination. Receptors originate from an adult in good health.

This clone was counted between two and nine times. This rearrangement joins TRBV30 to TRBJ1-5, with D perhaps matching TRBD1 (6 bases). Germline V gene data show CDR1 as GTSNPN and CDR2 as SVGIG (reference sequence). The CDR3 has 14 amino acids. Trimming took off 0 bases at V and 8 bases at J, with 14 bases between the two ends. The CDR3 DNA sequence: TGTGCCTGGAGTGTAATCCCAGGGGAAGAGCCCCAGCATTTT. Translated, it gives CAWSVIPGEEPQHF.

This clone was seen once. The rearrangement joins TRBV5-8 to TRBJ2-2; 10 bases line up with TRBD1. The CDR3 covers 16 residues. Germline lookup yields CDR1 SGHTS and CDR2 YDEGEE. V lost 0 bases and J lost 4; bases outside the gene matches: 3. The CDR3, as DNA: TGTGCCAGCAGCTTGGTTGACAGGGGGCCCACCGGGGAGCTGTTTTTT. Translating it yields CASSLVDRGPTGELFF.

This rearrangement joins TRBV4-1 to TRBJ1-1; D ambiguous. The germline CDR1 and CDR2 sequences are MGHRA and YSYEKL. V dropped 0 bases and J dropped 0 bases, with 2 bases sitting between them. This CDR3 comprises 13 residues. The CDR3 protein is CASSQDLNTEAFF. The CDR3 bases are TGCGCCAGCAGCCAAGACCTGAACACTGAAGCTTTCTTT.

This clone was observed once. The chain employs TRBV7-9 and TRBJ1-4; no reliable D call. The germline V gene has CDR1 SEHNR and CDR2 FQNEAQ (reference sequence). The CDR3 contains 12 residues. The ends were cut back, 8 bases at V and 8 bases at J, with 12 bases in the middle. CDR3 amino acids: CASGEGREKLFF. The CDR3 coding sequence is TGTGCCAGCGGAGAGGGTCGCGAAAAACTGTTTTTT.

The rearrangement links TRBV18 to TRBJ1-2; maybe TRBD1 (5 bases). Germline-derived CDR1 and CDR2 are KGHSH and LQKENI. The CDR3 length is 15 residues. Deletions cut 3 bases from V and 4 bases from J, with 15 bases between. CDR3 coding DNA: TGTGCCAGCTCACCCCGGGACGGAGCTGCCTATGGCTACACCTTC. Translating gives CASSPRDGAAYGYTF. The variable domain in full, completed from reference TRBV18 and TRBJ1-2, reads NAGVMQNPRHLVRRRGQEARLRCSPMKGHSHVYWYRQLPEEGLKFMVYLQKENIIDESGMPKERFSAEFPKEGPSILRIQQVVRGDSAAYFCASSPRDGAAYGYTFGSGTRLTVV.

This chain links TRBV3-1 (or the pseudogene TRBV3-2) with TRBJ2-7; TRBD1 might be the D (6 bases). This CDR3 contains 19 residues. V was trimmed by 11 bases and J by 4 bases, leaving 36 bases between them. The germline V gene encodes CDR1 LGHDT and CDR2 YNNKEL (reference sequence). CDR3 loop: CALARDREGIGRGQYEQYF. The CDR3 nucleotides read TGTGCCTTGGCAAGGGATCGAGAGGGGATAGGCAGGGGCCAATACGAGCAGTACTTC.

The chain links TRBV20-1 to TRBJ1-2; D is unclear. V was trimmed by 2 bases and J by 4 bases, leaving 5 bases between them. The CDR3 sequence is 11 residues long. Germline CDR1 is DFQATT and CDR2 is SNEGSKA (reference sequence). DNA of the CDR3: TGCAGTGCTAGATCCACCTATGGCTACACCTTC. It specifies CSARSTYGYTF.

DNA for the CDR3: TGCGCCAGCAGCTTGGCTACAGGGAGGAATAATTCACCCCTCCACTTT. Amino acids: CASSLATGRNNSPLHF. The chain employs TRBV5-1 and TRBJ1-6; the D gene is possibly TRBD1 (6 bases). The V gene's germline CDR1 is SGHRS and CDR2 YFSETQ. This CDR3 contains 16 residues. Trimming stripped 0 bases from V and 5 bases from J, with 12 bases between.

Only one count was recorded for this clone. The chain recombines TRBV7-9 with TRBJ1-1, with unresolved D. CDR1 SEHNR and CDR2 FQNEAQ come from the germline V gene (reference sequence). The CDR3 is 14 residues long. V lost 3 bases to trimming and J lost 2 bases, with 10 bases between them. Here the CDR3 reads CASSFGRFNTEAFF. Here the CDR3 DNA reads TGTGCCAGCAGCTTTGGCCGGTTTAACACTGAAGCTTTCTTT.

The chain recombines TRBV10-1 with TRBJ1-1; TRBD1 aligns across 11 bases. Trimming took 8 bases from V and 3 from J; bases not matched to a gene: 5. The CDR3 runs to 14 residues. Germline lookup yields CDR1 WNHNN and CDR2 SYGVQD (reference sequence). The CDR3 is CASPDRGPHTEAFF. CDR3 coding DNA: TGCGCCAGCCCGGACAGGGGGCCCCACACTGAAGCTTTCTTT.

The V call is TRBV6-5, the J call TRBJ1-2; 9 nucleotides agree with TRBD1. Trimming at V came to 6 bases and at J to 8 bases, leaving 10 bases not matched to a gene. The V gene's germline CDR1 is MNHEY and CDR2 SVGAGI. The CDR3 has 14 residues. This chain's CDR3 is CASSSHTGGAGYTF. CDR3 coding DNA: TGTGCCAGCAGCTCCCATACAGGGGGCGCGGGCTACACCTTC.

The V call is TRBV11-2, the J call TRBJ1-3; D remains unclear. The CDR3 sequence is 13 residues long. Germline loops: CDR1 SGHAT, CDR2 FQNNGV. Trimming pared 6 bases from V and 6 bases from J, leaving 12 bases between. The chain's CDR3 is CASRHAGANTIYF. DNA for the CDR3: TGTGCCAGCAGGCACGCGGGTGCAAACACCATATATTTT.

CDR3 residues: CATSDTPTGERADTQYF. In DNA form, the CDR3 reads TGTGCCACCAGTGATACGCCGACAGGGGAACGGGCAGATACGCAGTATTTT. The rearrangement joins TRBV24-1 to TRBJ2-3, with 8 bases aligning to TRBD1. CDR1 is KGHDR and CDR2 is SFDVKD in the germline V gene. J gave up 4 bases and V 3 bases, and 11 bases lay outside the gene matches. This CDR3 has 17 amino acids.

This chain links TRBV30 with TRBJ1-5; 7 bases line up with TRBD1. CDR3 length: 13 amino acids. Germline V gene lookup returns CDR1 GTSNPN and CDR2 SVGIG (reference sequence). The trim removed 1 base at V and 4 bases at J, leaving 1 base unmatched. The CDR3 DNA reads as TGTGCCTGGAGTGCGACAGGGAATCAGCCCCAGCATTTT. Translation: CAWSATGNQPQHF.

The rearrangement joins TRBV10-1 to TRBJ2-1; D is unclear. Germline values: CDR1 WNHNN, CDR2 SYGVQD (reference sequence). Trimming removed 3 bases from V and 10 bases from J, with 13 bases in between. The CDR3 length is 13 residues. CDR3 sequence (DNA): TGCGCCAGCAGTGATAGCCCACTACCGGAGCAGTTCTTC. This codes for CASSDSPLPEQFF.

The gene calls are TRBV6-1 and TRBJ1-1; TRBD1 matches 9 bases. This CDR3 has 17 amino acids. CDR1 MNHNS and CDR2 SASEGT come from the germline V gene. The J segment lost 0 bases and the V segment lost 2 bases, leaving 7 bases of the junction unmatched. CDR3 region: CASSETGGVGMNTEAFF. Here the CDR3 DNA reads TGTGCCAGCAGTGAAACAGGGGGCGTCGGGATGAACACTGAAGCTTTCTTT.

V usage is TRBV3-1 (or the pseudogene TRBV3-2) and J usage is TRBJ1-6; tentative D call: TRBD1 (5 bases). This CDR3 spans 15 amino acids. V was pared by 6 bases and J by 7 bases, with 16 bases between. Germline assignment: CDR1 LGHDT and CDR2 YNNKEL (reference sequence). CDR3 amino acids: CASRAASSGNSPLHF. The CDR3 nucleotides are TGTGCCAGCAGGGCTGCCTCTTCAGGGAATTCACCCCTCCACTTT.

The chain is built from TRBV23-1 and TRBJ1-5, with no clear D. TRBV23-1 is known as an ORF, though its function is uncertain. This CDR3 is built from 13 residues. V dropped 6 bases and J dropped 8 bases, with 14 bases sitting between them. This CDR3 is CASRRGPSEPQHF. CDR3 sequence (DNA): TGCGCCAGCAGACGCGGACCGTCTGAGCCCCAGCATTTT.

The chain combines TRBV29-1 with TRBJ1-6; 7 nucleotides align to TRBD1. There are 14 residues in the CDR3. V trimming: 6 bases; J trimming: 8 bases; junction bases outside the gene matches: 10. In germline, CDR1 is SQVTM, CDR2 ANQGSEA. The CDR3: CSVKKQGPDSPLHF. DNA for the CDR3: TGCAGCGTCAAAAAACAGGGGCCGGATTCACCCCTCCACTTT.

The rearrangement links TRBV11-2 to TRBJ2-3; the D call may be TRBD1 or TRBD2 (5 bases each). The CDR3 is 12 residues long. The V gene lost 1 base and the J gene lost 14 bases, with 13 bases spanning the gap. Germline CDR1 SGHAT, CDR2 FQNNGV. The CDR3 sequence: CASSLVEGHRYF. The CDR3 nucleotides read TGTGCCAGCAGCTTAGTAGAGGGGCATAGGTATTTT.

The chain links TRBV9 to TRBJ1-1; 8 nucleotides line up with TRBD1. Germline CDR1 reads SGDLS; CDR2 reads YYNGEE. The J segment lost 4 bases and the V segment lost 6 bases, leaving 8 bases of the junction unmatched. CDR3 length: 14 amino acids. The CDR3 DNA reads as TGTGCCAGCACACAGGGGGGGGGCTTCACTGAAGCTTTCTTT. Amino acids: CASTQGGGFTEAFF.

V gene TRBV19 combines with J gene TRBJ1-4; possibly TRBD1 for D (6 bases). The germline gives CDR1 LNHDA, CDR2 SQIVND (reference sequence). Trimming took 6 bases from V and 1 from J, leaving 15 bases between them. CDR3 length: 16 amino acids. The CDR3 spells CASRSQGGGTNEKLFF. The CDR3 DNA follows: TGTGCCAGTAGATCACAGGGAGGAGGAACTAATGAAAAACTGTTTTTT.

The chain links TRBV12-3 or TRBV12-4 to TRBJ2-5; D unresolved. The length of the CDR3 is 12 residues. Trimming shortened V by 3 bases and J by 3 bases, and 5 bases separated the two germline ends. The CDR3 DNA follows: TGTGCCAGCAGTTTGTCAGAAGAGACCCAGTACTTC. The encoded protein is CASSLSEETQYF.

The chain has TRBV18 and TRBJ1-1, with D uncertain. Germline V CDR1 and CDR2: KGHSH, LQKENI. The CDR3 contains 14 residues. V lost 3 bases and J 0 bases, leaving 8 bases between the germline ends. CDR3: CASSPVSLNTEAFF. The CDR3 DNA is TGTGCCAGCTCACCCGTCAGTCTGAACACTGAAGCTTTCTTT.

V is TRBV30 and J is TRBJ1-5; TRBD1 aligns across 9 bases. Germline CDR1 GTSNPN, CDR2 SVGIG (reference sequence). V shed 3 bases, J shed 3 bases, and the junction held 9 bases outside the gene matches. This CDR3 contains 16 residues. The CDR3 is CAWRPPGTGINQPQHF. DNA of the CDR3: TGTGCCTGGAGACCCCCCGGGACAGGGATCAATCAGCCCCAGCATTTT.